The sequence of this T cell receptor beta chain was determined in a study of blood T cell repertoires in COVID-19. The CDR3 is 13 amino acids. Between the trimmed V and J ends, which lost 4 bases and 2 bases, there was a span of 8 bases. Germline lookup yields CDR1 LGHDT and CDR2 YNNKEL (reference sequence). TCRdb's copy holds only in-frame clones and misses some; the assay was immunoSEQ multiplex PCR. The sample yields around 240,000 clones, roughly 82% seen once. The sequenced sample was peripheral blood. The V call is TRBV3-1 (or the pseudogene TRBV3-2), the J call TRBJ1-1, with no clear D. The source of this sequence is a woman aged 40 to 55 who had recovered from COVID-19. The CDR3 bases are TGTGCCAGCAGCCTTAACACAAACACTGAAGCTTTCTTT. Translated, it gives CASSLNTNTEAFF.